This TCR beta chain originates from a study of shared clonotypes between healthy human individuals. Whole-study context: Serving as donors were a couple of women and three men, whose ages spanned 18 to 49.

The assay was immunoSEQ multiplex PCR, and TCRdb's table has in-frame clones only and misses some. The data hold fewer than 2.5 million clones, with approximately 93% observed a single time. Findings and limits, study-wide: The low donor count limited represented genetic and exposure-history diversity.

Those who donated, Caucasian adults without exception, all lived in Nashville, Tennessee. A remark on this clone: The target antigen is unknown.

Sequencing input: naive CD4+ T cells from PBMCs. Subset of the sample: CD45RA+ positively selected. This sequence originates from a man aged 18 to 30 in good health. Some clones in this sample may be carry-over from other donors' samples.

The CDR3 nucleotides read TGTGCCACCAGCAGAGATCCACGACAGGGTGGTTACGAGCAGTACTTC. Translated, it gives CATSRDPRQGGYEQYF. The rearrangement links TRBV15 to TRBJ2-7, with 7 bases fitting TRBD1. Germline assignment: CDR1 LNHNV and CDR2 YYDKDF (reference sequence). The ends lost 0 bases at V and 4 bases at J; junction bases unmatched: 9. The CDR3 is 16 amino acids.